Each of the 18 T cell receptor beta chains below was sequenced from the same sample in a study of blood T cell repertoires in COVID-19. Only in-frame clones appear in the TCRdb table, and some are missing; sequencing was by immunoSEQ multiplex PCR. The sample yields about 150,000 clones, over 75% seen once. Material: peripheral blood. All receptors derive from a human donor in a cohort sampled during active COVID-19.

The chain uses TRBV29-1 and TRBJ2-1, with D possibly TRBD2 on 6 matching bases. Per the germline V gene, CDR1 is SQVTM and CDR2 is ANQGSEA. Trimming left V 3 bases short and J 2 bases short, with 14 bases between. This CDR3 comprises 15 residues. The CDR3 DNA is TGCAGCGTTGAGGTTTGGGCTAGCGCCTACAATGAGCAGTTCTTC. Its protein product is CSVEVWASAYNEQFF.

This clone showed up just once. The J gene is TRBJ1-2, the V gene TRBV19; no definite D call. V lost 5 bases and J 2 bases, leaving 9 bases between the germline ends. The germline V gene has CDR1 LNHDA and CDR2 SQIVND (reference sequence). CDR3 length equals 13 residues. This CDR3 is CASSPQLNYGYTF. The DNA for the CDR3 is TGTGCCAGTAGTCCACAGCTAAACTATGGCTACACCTTC. The whole variable domain, remainder taken from reference TRBV19 and TRBJ1-2, is DGGITQSPKYLFRKEGQNVTLSCEQNLNHDAMYWYRQDPGQGLRLIYYSQIVNDFQKGDIAEGYSVSREKKESFPLTVTSAQKNPTAFYLCASSPQLNYGYTFGSGTRLTVV.

The DNA for the CDR3 is TGTGCCAGCAGTCGAGAGGTGGCCGGGGAGCTGTTTTTT. Protein product: CASSREVAGELFF. This chain links TRBV12-3 or TRBV12-4 with TRBJ2-2; D is undetermined. V was pared by 5 bases and J by 6 bases, with 10 bases between. This CDR3 comprises 13 residues.

The rearrangement joins TRBV28 to TRBJ1-5, with D tentatively TRBD1 (5 bases). Germline V gives CDR1 MDHEN, CDR2 SYDVKM. CDR3 length: 13 residues. Trimming pared 8 bases from V and 5 bases from J, leaving 13 bases between. The CDR3 DNA reads as TGTGCCAGCCTATCTGACAGCTATCAGCCCCAGCATTTT. The encoded protein is CASLSDSYQPQHF. The variable domain in full, completed from reference TRBV28 and TRBJ1-5, reads DVKVTQSSRYLVKRTGEKVFLECVQDMDHENMFWYRQDPGLGLRLIYFSYDVKMKEKGDIPEGYSVSREKKERFSLILESASTNQTSMYLCASLSDSYQPQHFGDGTRLSIL.

V usage is TRBV4-3 and J usage is TRBJ1-2, with 8 bases lining up with TRBD1. This CDR3 is built from 16 residues. J gave up 3 bases and V 0 bases, and 6 bases lay outside the gene matches. Looked up from germline, CDR1 is LGHNA and CDR2 is YSLEER. In DNA, the CDR3 is TGCGCCAGCAGCCAAGAGCCGGGACAGGCGGACTATGGCTACACCTTC. This gives the protein CASSQEPGQADYGYTF.

The CDR3 coding sequence is TGTGCCAGCAGCTTAGGGACTAGCGGGAGGAGGGGAGATACGCAGTATTTT. Encoded protein: CASSLGTSGRRGDTQYF. J is TRBJ2-3 and V is TRBV7-3, with 15 positions matching TRBD2. CDR1 SGHTA and CDR2 FQGTGA come from the germline V gene. This CDR3 contains 17 residues. The V gene end was trimmed by 2 bases and the J gene end by 5 bases; junction bases not matched to a gene: 5.

This clone showed up just once. The chain is built from TRBV6-2 or TRBV6-3 and TRBJ2-3; weak D call: TRBD2 (5 bases). CDR1 is MNHEY and CDR2 is SVGEGT in the germline V gene. The V end was cut by 2 bases, the J end by 7 bases, with 16 bases between. The CDR3 consists of 15 residues. CDR3 nucleotide sequence: TGTGCCAGCAGTTACGAGGCGGGCCCCTGGAATACGCAGTATTTT. Translation gives CASSYEAGPWNTQYF.

This chain joins TRBV2 and TRBJ1-3; D call uncertain. The CDR3 has 12 amino acids. Germline values: CDR1 SNHLY, CDR2 FYNNEI. V lost 4 bases to trimming and J lost 4 bases, with 5 bases between them. The CDR3 sequence: CASSGSGNTIYF. The DNA for the CDR3 is TGTGCCAGCAGTGGAAGCGGAAACACCATATATTTT.

The chain uses TRBV19 and TRBJ1-2, with 11 bases aligning to TRBD1. From germline, CDR1 is LNHDA and CDR2 SQIVND (reference sequence). The ends lost 4 bases at V and 8 bases at J; junction bases unmatched: 6. The CDR3 runs to 14 residues. CDR3 DNA: TGTGCCAGTAGTACGGGGGACAGGGGGTACGGCTACACCTTC. Translated, it gives CASSTGDRGYGYTF.

This chain uses TRBV6-6 with TRBJ1-2; D might be TRBD1 (5 bases). The CDR3 length is 14 residues. Per the germline V gene, CDR1 is MNHNY and CDR2 is SVGAGI (reference sequence). V was cut by 7 bases and J by 4 bases, with 16 bases left in between. CDR3 sequence reads: CASTPLGQLYGYTF. CDR3 bases: TGTGCCAGCACCCCCCTGGGGCAGCTCTATGGCTACACCTTC.

The genes are TRBV19 and TRBJ1-4; 7 positions match TRBD1. The CDR3 loop spans 16 amino acids. The junction had 11 bases not matched to a gene; V was cut back by 7 bases and J by 3 bases. Germline CDR1 LNHDA, CDR2 SQIVND (reference sequence). The chain's CDR3 is CASIRDSTNANEKLFF. CDR3 DNA: TGTGCCAGTATTAGGGACAGTACCAACGCTAATGAAAAACTGTTTTTT.

The CDR3 loop is CACEGQLNTEAFF. The CDR3 DNA follows: TGTGCCTGCGAAGGACAGTTGAACACTGAAGCTTTCTTT. The chain has TRBV7-2 and TRBJ1-1; TRBD1 might be the D (6 bases). Trimming stripped 11 bases from V and 0 bases from J, with 13 bases between. CDR3 length equals 13 residues. The germline V gene has CDR1 SGHTA and CDR2 FQGNSA. The full variable domain, in which reference TRBV7-2 and TRBJ1-1 provide the parts outside the CDR3, is GAGVSQSPSNKVTEKGKDVELRCDPISGHTALYWYRQSLGQGLEFLIYFQGNSAPDKSGLPSDRFSAERTGGSVSTLTIQRTQQEDSAVYLCACEGQLNTEAFFGQGTRLTVV.

The rearrangement joins TRBV27 to TRBJ2-3, with D unclear. This CDR3 spans 15 amino acids. Germline loops: CDR1 MNHEY, CDR2 SMNVEV (reference sequence). V dropped 2 bases and J dropped 6 bases, with 15 bases sitting between them. In nucleotides, the CDR3 is TGTGCCAGCAGTTTACCGGCTAGTATCCGTGATACGCAGTATTTT. This codes for CASSLPASIRDTQYF.

This clone was counted once. This sequence joins TRBV24-1 and TRBJ2-1; TRBD2 might be the D (8 bases). CDR3 length: 17 amino acids. The germline V gene has CDR1 KGHDR and CDR2 SFDVKD. Trimming took off 4 bases at V and 0 bases at J, with 15 bases between the two ends. This chain's CDR3 is CATSEAGDSVSYNEQFF. CDR3 DNA: TGTGCCACCAGTGAAGCGGGGGACAGCGTCTCCTACAATGAGCAGTTCTTC.

This chain connects TRBV6-2 or TRBV6-3 to TRBJ2-1; D possibly corresponds to TRBD2 (5 bases). Per germline, CDR1 MNHEY and CDR2 SVGEGT. V lost 5 bases, J lost 6 bases, and 11 bases lay in between. This CDR3 contains 13 residues. For the CDR3, the DNA is TGTGCCAGCAGTCCAAGGACTTTCAATGAGCAGTTCTTC. It specifies CASSPRTFNEQFF.

This clone appeared a few times. V usage is TRBV9 and J usage is TRBJ2-2; D perhaps matches TRBD2 (5 bases). Deletions cut 5 bases from V and 4 bases from J, with 12 bases between. Germline CDR1 reads SGDLS; CDR2 reads YYNGEE. This CDR3 is 14 amino acids long. The CDR3 protein is CASRGASGTGELFF. CDR3 in DNA: TGTGCCAGCAGGGGAGCTTCAGGCACCGGGGAGCTGTTTTTT.

The V call is TRBV5-4, the J call TRBJ1-2; 9 positions agree with TRBD1. The CDR3 runs to 13 residues. Per germline, CDR1 SGHNT and CDR2 YYREEE (reference sequence). V gave up 4 bases and J gave up 6 bases; unmatched junction bases: 4. This CDR3 is CASSLDRGNGYTF. CDR3 nucleotide sequence: TGTGCCAGCAGCCTGGACAGGGGAAATGGCTACACCTTC.

The CDR3 here is CASSRGANTGELFF. CDR3 DNA: TGTGCCAGCAGCCGGGGTGCGAACACCGGGGAGCTGTTTTTT. The V call is TRBV7-3, the J call TRBJ2-2, with D possibly matching TRBD2 (5 bases). The CDR3 has 14 residues. CDR1 and CDR2 (germline): SGHTA, FQGTGA. The germline V and J ends were trimmed by 5 bases and 0 bases, with 7 bases remaining between them.